The 3 T cell receptor beta chains given below trace back to one sample, sequenced in a study of shared clonotypes between healthy human individuals (dated by TCRdb to about 2020). Library creation used the immunoSEQ multiplex PCR assay. TCRdb took over this immuneACCESS table, retaining in-frame rearrangements with V and J assigned. Such tables are incomplete; in checked studies, under half of the missing clones stem from an unresolved V gene, and the remainder is unexplained. The sample yields about 2.4 million clones; 90% to 95% were counted once. Of the sample, approximately 0.36% falls within the top ten clones. Sequenced sample: naive CD4+ T cells from PBMCs. The sample's cell subset or site label, in plain terms: CD45RA+ positively selected. Receptors originate from a man aged 18 to 35 in good health. Some clones in this sample may be carry-over from other donors' samples.

V is TRBV28 and J is TRBJ2-3, with TRBD1 matching over 8 bases. Trimming took 2 bases from V and 6 from J; bases not matched to a gene: 7. This CDR3 spans 15 amino acids. The germline CDR1 and CDR2 sequences are MDHEN and SYDVKM. Here the CDR3 DNA reads TGTGCCAGCAGTTTAGGCCAGGGGGCATGGGATACGCAGTATTTT. Protein product: CASSLGQGAWDTQYF.

In its sample, this clone was seen once. The chain links TRBV6-1 to TRBJ2-7, with unresolved D. Trimming cost V 4 bases and J 6 bases, with 13 bases left between them. CDR3 length: 13 amino acids. CDR1 is MNHNS and CDR2 is SASEGT in the germline V gene. The CDR3 region is CASSVRPDREQYF. CDR3 nucleotides: TGTGCCAGCAGTGTTCGACCGGACCGCGAGCAGTACTTC.

The V call is TRBV18, the J call TRBJ2-7, with D possibly matching TRBD2 (5 bases). V dropped 1 base and J dropped 7 bases, with 20 bases sitting between them. From germline, CDR1 is KGHSH and CDR2 LQKENI. This CDR3 region has 16 residues. CDR3 residues: CASSPRAEGASREQYF. The CDR3 nucleotides read TGTGCCAGCTCACCACGGGCTGAGGGAGCATCTAGGGAGCAGTACTTC.